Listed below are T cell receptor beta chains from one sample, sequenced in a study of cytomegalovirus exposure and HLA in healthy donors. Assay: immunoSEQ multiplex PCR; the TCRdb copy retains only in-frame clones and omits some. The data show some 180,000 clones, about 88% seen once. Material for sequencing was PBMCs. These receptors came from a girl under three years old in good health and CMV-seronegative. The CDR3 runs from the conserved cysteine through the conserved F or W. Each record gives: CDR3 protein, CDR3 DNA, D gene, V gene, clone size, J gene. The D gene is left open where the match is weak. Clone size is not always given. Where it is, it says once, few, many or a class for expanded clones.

CDR3 protein: CASSIGRHMNTGELFF; CDR3 DNA: TGTGCCAGTAGTATAGGAAGACACATGAACACCGGGGAGCTGTTTTTT; D gene: .; V gene: TRBV19; clone size: .; J gene: TRBJ2-2
CDR3 protein: CASSRRDSKWTEQFF; CDR3 DNA: TGTGCCAGCAGCCGTAGGGACAGTAAATGGACTGAGCAGTTCTTC; D gene: TRBD1; V gene: TRBV14; clone size: .; J gene: TRBJ2-1
CDR3 protein: CASSFTPGQGYTGEPFF; CDR3 DNA: TGTGCCAGCAGCTTTACCCCAGGACAGGGGTACACCGGGGAGCCGTTTTTT; D gene: TRBD1; V gene: TRBV7-8; clone size: .; J gene: TRBJ2-2
CDR3 protein: CASSLKGAGGSGELFF; CDR3 DNA: TGTGCCAGCAGCTTAAAGGGAGCCGGAGGCTCCGGGGAGCTGTTTTTT; D gene: .; V gene: TRBV7-9; clone size: .; J gene: TRBJ2-2
CDR3 protein: CATSRVGGVLTEAFF; CDR3 DNA: TGTGCCACCAGCAGAGTGGGGGGGGTACTCACTGAAGCTTTCTTT; D gene: .; V gene: TRBV15; clone size: .; J gene: TRBJ1-1
CDR3 protein: CAWGGGEGGIKNIQYF; CDR3 DNA: TGTGCCTGGGGAGGGGGGGAGGGCGGGATCAAAAACATTCAGTACTTC; D gene: .; V gene: TRBV30; clone size: .; J gene: TRBJ2-4
CDR3 protein: CASSTDRGRSNQPQHF; CDR3 DNA: TGTGCCAGCAGCACTGACCGGGGTCGGAGCAATCAGCCCCAGCATTTT; D gene: .; V gene: TRBV7-9; clone size: .; J gene: TRBJ1-5
CDR3 protein: CASSHSSAQGREKLFF; CDR3 DNA: TGTGCCAGCTCACATTCGTCCGCACAGGGACGGGAAAAACTGTTTTTT; D gene: .; V gene: TRBV18; clone size: .; J gene: TRBJ1-4
CDR3 protein: CAWNIDNPNTEAFF; CDR3 DNA: TGTGCCTGGAACATAGACAACCCGAACACTGAAGCTTTCTTT; D gene: .; V gene: TRBV30; clone size: .; J gene: TRBJ1-1
CDR3 protein: CASSRDRGPYEQYF; CDR3 DNA: TGTGCCAGCAGCAGGGACAGGGGGCCCTACGAGCAGTACTTC; D gene: TRBD1; V gene: TRBV5-4; clone size: .; J gene: TRBJ2-7
CDR3 protein: CASSVRAASSYNEQFF; CDR3 DNA: TGTGCCAGCAGTGTCCGAGCCGCGAGCTCCTACAATGAGCAGTTCTTC; D gene: .; V gene: TRBV6-1; clone size: .; J gene: TRBJ2-1
CDR3 protein: CASSLGQNYGYTF; CDR3 DNA: TGTGCCAGCAGCTTGGGACAGAACTATGGCTACACCTTC; D gene: .; V gene: TRBV5-6; clone size: once; J gene: TRBJ1-2
CDR3 protein: CSVEAGLELYNEQFF; CDR3 DNA: TGCAGCGTTGAAGCAGGGCTAGAGCTCTACAATGAGCAGTTCTTC; D gene: .; V gene: TRBV29-1; clone size: .; J gene: TRBJ2-1
CDR3 protein: CASSLQLAGGGDTQYF; CDR3 DNA: TGTGCCAGCAGCTTACAGCTAGCGGGGGGCGGTGATACGCAGTATTTT; D gene: TRBD2; V gene: TRBV7-2; clone size: .; J gene: TRBJ2-3
CDR3 protein: CASSLVGTSSVNQYF; CDR3 DNA: TGTGCCAGCAGCTTAGTGGGGACTAGCTCTGTGAATCAGTACTTC; D gene: TRBD2; V gene: TRBV11-2; clone size: once; J gene: TRBJ2-5
CDR3 protein: CAWSGFGTGAFRTEAFF; CDR3 DNA: TGTGCCTGGAGTGGGTTCGGGACAGGGGCGTTTCGCACTGAAGCTTTCTTT; D gene: TRBD1; V gene: TRBV30; clone size: .; J gene: TRBJ1-1
CDR3 protein: CASSPFGGGMGQPQHF; CDR3 DNA: TGCGCCAGCAGCCCGTTCGGGGGAGGGATGGGTCAGCCCCAGCATTTT; D gene: .; V gene: TRBV5-1; clone size: .; J gene: TRBJ1-5
CDR3 protein: CASSSNDRDEKLFF; CDR3 DNA: TGTGCCAGCAGCTCGAATGACAGGGACGAAAAACTGTTTTTT; D gene: TRBD1; V gene: TRBV7-9; clone size: .; J gene: TRBJ1-4
CDR3 protein: CASSQVPGEEQYF; CDR3 DNA: TGCGCCAGCAGCCAAGTTCCGGGTGAAGAGCAGTACTTC; D gene: .; V gene: TRBV4-1; clone size: .; J gene: TRBJ2-7
CDR3 protein: CASSPLYPNTGELFF; CDR3 DNA: TGTGCCAGCAGCCCACTTTACCCGAACACCGGGGAGCTGTTTTTT; D gene: .; V gene: TRBV5-5; clone size: .; J gene: TRBJ2-2
CDR3 protein: CSSSLLSGSGTGELFF; CDR3 DNA: TGTTCCAGCAGCTTATTGTCGGGGTCGGGCACCGGGGAGCTGTTTTTT; D gene: .; V gene: TRBV7-9; clone size: .; J gene: TRBJ2-2
CDR3 protein: CASSHPPRDSTYEQYF; CDR3 DNA: TGCGCCAGCAGCCACCCCCCCCGGGACAGCACCTACGAGCAGTACTTC; D gene: TRBD1; V gene: TRBV4-1; clone size: .; J gene: TRBJ2-7
CDR3 protein: CSSSLTAIAEAFF; CDR3 DNA: TGTTCCAGCAGCTTAACCGCGATCGCTGAAGCTTTCTTT; D gene: .; V gene: TRBV7-9; clone size: .; J gene: TRBJ1-1
CDR3 protein: CASSYGGALLMNEQFF; CDR3 DNA: TGTGCCAGCAGTTACGGGGGGGCTCTTCTAATGAATGAGCAGTTCTTC; D gene: .; V gene: TRBV6-5; clone size: .; J gene: TRBJ2-1
CDR3 protein: CASSRGREGLGITDTQYF; CDR3 DNA: TGTGCCAGTAGTCGGGGGCGGGAGGGCCTTGGGATCACAGATACGCAGTATTTT; D gene: TRBD2; V gene: TRBV19; clone size: few; J gene: TRBJ2-3
CDR3 protein: CASSIPGIDEQYF; CDR3 DNA: TGTGCCAGTAGTATTCCAGGTATCGACGAGCAGTACTTC; D gene: .; V gene: TRBV19; clone size: .; J gene: TRBJ2-7